Sequencing of this T cell receptor beta chain was carried out in a study of a mutant IDH1 vaccine in newly diagnosed glioma. For the study at large: Onset of vaccination occurred 4-6 weeks following radiotherapy alone, or with temozolomide cycles. Treated patients showed a male proportion of about 62%, a female proportion of 37.5%, and a mean age of 40.4 years. Most patients had received both radiotherapy and temozolomide, the prior options being radiotherapy, temozolomide, or both. Study-wide points: Induction of immune responses by the vaccine occurred in about 95% of patients.

This clone is a singleton in its sample. What it binds is not known. Repertoires were generated with immunoSEQ multiplex PCR, while TCRdb's copy carries only in-frame clones and drops some. The sample has around 49,000 clones; over 75% are singletons. Between the trimmed V and J ends, which lost 4 bases and 5 bases, there was a span of 12 bases. Germline CDR1 reads SGDLS; CDR2 reads YYNGEE. This CDR3 comprises 14 residues. The time point here: week 5, during vaccination. Doses consisted of 300 ug of mutant IDH1 20-mer peptide each, paired with topical imiquimod. The source material was PBMCs, sampled from a glioma patient whose treatment included an IDH1 peptide vaccine. The chain employs TRBV9 and TRBJ2-2; D ambiguous. This sequence was found in a man aged 50 to 60 with glioma. For the CDR3, the DNA is TGTGCCAGCAGCCCCCGAATGGGGACCGGGGAGCTGTTTTTT. Its protein is CASSPRMGTGELFF.